Listed below are T cell receptor beta chains from one sample, sequenced in a study of cytomegalovirus exposure and HLA in healthy donors. The data were produced by immunoSEQ multiplex PCR, yet TCRdb's version contains in-frame clones alone and is incomplete. This sample has 150,000 to 200,000 clones, with roughly 84% found just once. Sample: PBMCs. Receptors were obtained from a boy between 10 and 17 years old in good health and CMV-seronegative. Both conserved end residues are part of each CDR3. A D gene is named only where the DNA matches it firmly. Where a row states a size, it is once, few, many or the class of an expanded clone; other rows omit it.

D: NA
J: TRBJ1-1
size: NA
length: 14
V: TRBV6-1
CDR3: CASSEEGDKSEAFF
DNA: TGTGCCAGCAGTGAAGAGGGGGACAAGAGTGAAGCTTTCTTT

D: NA
J: TRBJ1-5
size: few
length: 14
V: TRBV6-4
CDR3: CASSEESGLQPQHF
DNA: TGTGCCAGCAGTGAAGAGTCAGGGCTTCAGCCCCAGCATTTT

D: NA
J: TRBJ2-1
size: NA
length: 12
V: TRBV4-2
CDR3: CASSQDRGKQFF
DNA: TGTGCCAGCAGCCAAGATAGGGGTAAGCAGTTCTTC

D: NA
J: TRBJ1-4
size: NA
length: 14
V: TRBV7-9
CDR3: CASSLKGEAEKLFF
DNA: TGTGCCAGCAGCTTAAAGGGGGAAGCTGAAAAACTGTTTTTT

D: NA
J: TRBJ1-1
size: NA
length: 15
V: TRBV27
CDR3: CASSSPGWGVTEAFF
DNA: TGTGCCAGCAGTTCCCCCGGTTGGGGGGTCACTGAAGCTTTCTTT

D: NA
J: TRBJ2-1
size: NA
length: 14
V: TRBV5-1
CDR3: CASSFAQVYNEQFF
DNA: TGCGCCAGCAGCTTTGCCCAGGTCTACAATGAGCAGTTCTTC

D: NA
J: TRBJ2-1
size: NA
length: 14
V: TRBV7-8
CDR3: CASSLRGGHNEQFF
DNA: TGTGCCAGCAGCTTGCGAGGGGGTCACAATGAGCAGTTCTTC

D: NA
J: TRBJ1-1
size: few
length: 14
V: TRBV6-1
CDR3: CASRLTGGNTEAFF
DNA: TGTGCCAGCAGGCTAACCGGCGGAAACACTGAAGCTTTCTTT

D: TRBD2
J: TRBJ2-3
size: NA
length: 20
V: TRBV7-3
CDR3: CASSLGSLDWTSGQTDTQYF
DNA: TGTGCCAGCAGCTTAGGCTCCCTCGATTGGACTAGCGGGCAAACAGATACGCAGTATTTT

D: NA
J: TRBJ2-2
size: NA
length: 17
V: TRBV11-3
CDR3: CASSLDVGVPNTGELFF
DNA: TGTGCCAGCAGCTTAGATGTCGGGGTTCCGAACACCGGGGAGCTGTTTTTT

D: NA
J: TRBJ2-1
size: NA
length: 12
V: TRBV2
CDR3: CATTGSRNEQFF
DNA: TGTGCCACCACAGGGTCCCGAAATGAGCAGTTCTTC

D: TRBD2
J: TRBJ2-7
size: NA
length: 14
V: TRBV7-2
CDR3: CASSRQTSGSEQYF
DNA: TGTGCCAGCAGCCGACAGACTAGCGGGAGCGAGCAGTACTTC

D: TRBD1
J: TRBJ2-5
size: few
length: 14
V: TRBV10-3
CDR3: CAIKPGQGGETQYF
DNA: TGTGCCATCAAACCGGGACAGGGGGGCGAGACCCAGTACTTC

D: NA
J: TRBJ2-7
size: NA
length: 15
V: TRBV27
CDR3: CASSLTGFSSYEQYF
DNA: TGTGCCAGCAGTTTAACAGGGTTTAGCTCCTACGAGCAGTACTTC

D: NA
J: TRBJ2-7
size: NA
length: 14
V: TRBV10-2
CDR3: CASKTPGETYEQYF
DNA: TGCGCCAGCAAGACTCCGGGAGAAACCTACGAGCAGTACTTC

D: TRBD1
J: TRBJ1-2
size: once
length: 12
V: TRBV30
CDR3: CAWSQGGVGYTF
DNA: TGTGCCTGGAGTCAGGGGGGCGTTGGCTACACCTTC

D: NA
J: TRBJ2-4
size: NA
length: 14
V: TRBV19
CDR3: CASSIGSAPYIQYF
DNA: TGTGCCAGTAGTATCGGAAGCGCCCCGTACATTCAGTACTTC

D: NA
J: TRBJ1-5
size: NA
length: 14
V: TRBV7-2
CDR3: CASSLEPGRQPQHF
DNA: TGTGCCAGCAGCTTAGAACCAGGCAGACAGCCCCAGCATTTT

D: NA
J: TRBJ2-3
size: NA
length: 13
V: TRBV27
CDR3: CASSLLNTDTQYF
DNA: TGTGCCAGCAGCTTACTTAACACAGATACGCAGTATTTT

D: TRBD1
J: TRBJ2-2
size: once
length: 16
V: TRBV18
CDR3: CASSPLGQGQGGELFF
DNA: TGTGCCAGCTCACCACTCGGACAGGGGCAAGGCGGGGAGCTGTTTTTT

D: NA
J: TRBJ1-2
size: NA
length: 15
V: TRBV2
CDR3: CASRTRGEGGYGYTF
DNA: TGTGCCAGCAGGACCCGGGGTGAGGGCGGCTATGGCTACACCTTC

D: TRBD1
J: TRBJ2-7
size: NA
length: 14
V: TRBV4-1
CDR3: CASGTPGQGFEQYF
DNA: TGCGCCAGCGGTACCCCGGGACAGGGTTTCGAGCAGTACTTC

D: TRBD1
J: TRBJ1-1
size: NA
length: 15
V: TRBV11-2
CDR3: CASNRQGAGWTEAFF
DNA: TGTGCCAGCAACAGGCAGGGGGCGGGATGGACTGAAGCTTTCTTT

D: NA
J: TRBJ2-7
size: NA
length: 14
V: TRBV5-6
CDR3: CASNDLGGSYEQYF
DNA: TGTGCCAGCAACGACCTTGGAGGCTCCTACGAGCAGTACTTC

D: TRBD1
J: TRBJ1-5
size: NA
length: 14
V: TRBV2
CDR3: CASRDDRGAQPQHF
DNA: TGTGCCAGCAGAGACGACAGGGGAGCTCAGCCCCAGCATTTT

D: TRBD2
J: TRBJ2-1
size: NA
length: 18
V: TRBV5-5
CDR3: CASGDRELLAGPRAEQFF
DNA: TGTGCCAGCGGTGACAGGGAGTTACTAGCGGGCCCTAGAGCTGAGCAGTTCTTC

D: TRBD2
J: TRBJ2-7
size: NA
length: 13
V: TRBV27
CDR3: CASSLWGGYEQYF
DNA: TGTGCCAGCAGTTTATGGGGAGGGTACGAGCAGTACTTC

D: NA
J: TRBJ1-5
size: NA
length: 14
V: TRBV28
CDR3: CASKLLTDYQPQHF
DNA: TGTGCCAGCAAGCTCCTAACAGATTATCAGCCCCAGCATTTT

D: NA
J: TRBJ2-7
size: NA
length: 14
V: TRBV7-2
CDR3: CASSPGGRPYEQYF
DNA: TGTGCCAGCAGCCCCGGGGGGCGGCCCTACGAGCAGTACTTC

D: NA
J: TRBJ1-5
size: NA
length: 19
V: TRBV7-9
CDR3: CASSLGEMGGILDDQPQHF
DNA: TGTGCCAGCAGCTTAGGGGAGATGGGGGGAATACTCGACGATCAGCCCCAGCATTTT